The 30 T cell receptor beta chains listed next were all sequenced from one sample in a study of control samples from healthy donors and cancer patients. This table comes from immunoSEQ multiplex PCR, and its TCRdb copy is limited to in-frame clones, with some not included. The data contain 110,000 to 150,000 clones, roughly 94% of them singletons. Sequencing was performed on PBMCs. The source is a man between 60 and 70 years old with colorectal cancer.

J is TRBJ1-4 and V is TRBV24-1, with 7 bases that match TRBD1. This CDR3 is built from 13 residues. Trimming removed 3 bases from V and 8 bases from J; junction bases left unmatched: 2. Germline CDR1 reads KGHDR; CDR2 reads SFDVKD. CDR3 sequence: CATSDATGEKLFF. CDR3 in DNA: TGTGCCACCAGTGATGCGACAGGGGAAAAACTGTTTTTT.

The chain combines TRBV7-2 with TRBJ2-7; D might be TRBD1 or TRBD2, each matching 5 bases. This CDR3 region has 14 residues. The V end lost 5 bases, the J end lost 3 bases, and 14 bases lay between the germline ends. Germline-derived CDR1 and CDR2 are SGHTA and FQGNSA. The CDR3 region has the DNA TGTGCCAGCAGCCCCAGTGGGGGATTCTACGAGCAGTACTTC. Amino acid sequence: CASSPSGGFYEQYF.

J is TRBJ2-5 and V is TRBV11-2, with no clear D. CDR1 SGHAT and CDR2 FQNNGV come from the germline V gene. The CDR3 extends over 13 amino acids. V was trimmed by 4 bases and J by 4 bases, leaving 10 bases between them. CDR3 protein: CASSSIGSETQYF. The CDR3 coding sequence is TGTGCCAGCAGCTCTATAGGGTCAGAGACCCAGTACTTC.

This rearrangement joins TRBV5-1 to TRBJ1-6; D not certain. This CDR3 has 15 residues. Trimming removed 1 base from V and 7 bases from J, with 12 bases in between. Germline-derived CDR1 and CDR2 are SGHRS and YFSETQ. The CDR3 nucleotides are TGCGCCAGCAGCTTGTCCGGGGAAGGGAATTCACCCCTCCACTTT. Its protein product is CASSLSGEGNSPLHF.

For the CDR3, the DNA is TGTGCCAGCAGTTACTCCGGCGGGGAATGGGAAAAACTGTTTTTT. Its translation: CASSYSGGEWEKLFF. The chain links TRBV6-5 to TRBJ1-4; no definite D call. The CDR3 runs to 15 residues. Trimming cost V 0 bases and J 8 bases, with 13 bases left between them. CDR1 and CDR2 from the germline V gene are MNHEY and SVGAGI.

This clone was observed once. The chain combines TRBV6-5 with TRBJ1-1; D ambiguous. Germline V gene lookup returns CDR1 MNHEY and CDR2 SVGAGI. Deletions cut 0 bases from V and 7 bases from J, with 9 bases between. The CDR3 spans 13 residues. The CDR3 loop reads CASSYSKWSEAFF. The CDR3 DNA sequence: TGTGCCAGCAGTTACTCGAAATGGAGTGAAGCTTTCTTT.

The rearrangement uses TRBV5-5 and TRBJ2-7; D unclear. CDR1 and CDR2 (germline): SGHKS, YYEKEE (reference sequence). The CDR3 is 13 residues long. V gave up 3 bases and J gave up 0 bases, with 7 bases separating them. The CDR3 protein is CASSSKSSYEQYF. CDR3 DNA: TGTGCCAGCAGCTCAAAAAGCTCCTACGAGCAGTACTTC.

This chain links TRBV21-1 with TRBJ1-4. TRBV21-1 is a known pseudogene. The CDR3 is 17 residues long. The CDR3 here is CASSKVGDRWWNEKLFF. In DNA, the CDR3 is TGTGCCAGCAGCAAAGTCGGAGATAGGTGGTGGAATGAAAAACTGTTTTTT.

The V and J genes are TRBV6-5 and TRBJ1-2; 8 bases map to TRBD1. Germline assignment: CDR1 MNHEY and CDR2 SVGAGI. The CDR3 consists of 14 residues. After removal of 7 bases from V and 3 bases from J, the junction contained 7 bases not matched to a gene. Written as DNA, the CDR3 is TGTGCCAGCATTTCAGGACAGGGAGACTATGGCTACACCTTC. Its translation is CASISGQGDYGYTF.

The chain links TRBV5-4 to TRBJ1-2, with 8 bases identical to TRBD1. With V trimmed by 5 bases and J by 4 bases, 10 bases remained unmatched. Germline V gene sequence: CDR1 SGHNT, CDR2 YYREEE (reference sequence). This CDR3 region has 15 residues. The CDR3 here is CASSPDRESFYGYTF. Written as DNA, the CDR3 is TGTGCCAGCAGTCCGGACAGGGAAAGCTTCTATGGCTACACCTTC.

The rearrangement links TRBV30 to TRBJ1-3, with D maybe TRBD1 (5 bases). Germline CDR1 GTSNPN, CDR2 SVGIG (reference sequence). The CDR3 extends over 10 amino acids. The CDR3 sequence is CAGGGNTIYF. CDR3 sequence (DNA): TGTGCGGGGGGAGGAAACACCATATATTTT.

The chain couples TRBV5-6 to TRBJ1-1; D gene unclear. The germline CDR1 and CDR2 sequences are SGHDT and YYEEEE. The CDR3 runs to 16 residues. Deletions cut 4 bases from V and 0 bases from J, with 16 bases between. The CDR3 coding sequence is TGTGCCAGCAGCCCCCTACAGAAGAAAATGAACACTGAAGCTTTCTTT. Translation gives CASSPLQKKMNTEAFF. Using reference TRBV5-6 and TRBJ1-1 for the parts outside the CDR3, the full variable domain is DAGVTQSPTHLIKTRGQQVTLRCSPKSGHDTVSWYQQALGQGPQFIFQYYEEEERQRGNFPDRFSGHQFPNYSSELNVNALLLGDSALYLCASSPLQKKMNTEAFFGQGTRLTVV.

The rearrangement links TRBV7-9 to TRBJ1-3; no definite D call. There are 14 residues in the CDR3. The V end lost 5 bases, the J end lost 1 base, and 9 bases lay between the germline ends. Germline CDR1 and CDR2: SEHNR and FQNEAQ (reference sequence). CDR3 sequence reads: CASSPAPSGNTIYF. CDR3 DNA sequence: TGTGCCAGCAGCCCCGCCCCGTCTGGAAACACCATATATTTT.

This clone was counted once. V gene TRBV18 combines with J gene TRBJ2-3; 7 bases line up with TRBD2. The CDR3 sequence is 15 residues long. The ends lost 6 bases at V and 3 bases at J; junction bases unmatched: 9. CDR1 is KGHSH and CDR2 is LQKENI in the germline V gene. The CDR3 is CASSPQEGGTDTQYF. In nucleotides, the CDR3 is TGTGCCAGCTCTCCTCAGGAGGGAGGGACAGATACGCAGTATTTT. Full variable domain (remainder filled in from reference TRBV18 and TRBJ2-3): NAGVMQNPRHLVRRRGQEARLRCSPMKGHSHVYWYRQLPEEGLKFMVYLQKENIIDESGMPKERFSAEFPKEGPSILRIQQVVRGDSAAYFCASSPQEGGTDTQYFGPGTRLTVL.

The CDR3 is CASRRGKQETQYF. The CDR3 DNA reads as TGTGCCAGCAGGCGGGGGAAGCAAGAGACCCAGTACTTC. The chain links TRBV6-5 to TRBJ2-5; 7 bases line up with TRBD2. The germline V gene has CDR1 MNHEY and CDR2 SVGAGI. With V trimmed by 6 bases and J by 2 bases, 3 bases remained unmatched. CDR3 size: 13 residues.

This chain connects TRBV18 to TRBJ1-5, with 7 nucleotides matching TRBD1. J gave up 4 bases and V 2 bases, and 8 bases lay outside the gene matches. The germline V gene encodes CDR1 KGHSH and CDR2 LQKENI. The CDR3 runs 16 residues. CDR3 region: CASSPGAGGVNQPQHF. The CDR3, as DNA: TGTGCCAGCTCACCAGGGGCAGGGGGGGTAAATCAGCCCCAGCATTTT.

CDR3 region: CASSLEERGRKGYTF. CDR3 DNA sequence: TGTGCCAGCAGCTTAGAAGAGAGGGGGCGCAAAGGCTACACCTTC. The rearrangement uses TRBV7-9 and TRBJ1-2, with 7 positions matching TRBD1. CDR3 length equals 15 residues. CDR1 is SEHNR and CDR2 is FQNEAQ in the germline V gene (reference sequence). The V gene end was trimmed by 1 base and the J gene end by 8 bases; junction bases not matched to a gene: 10.

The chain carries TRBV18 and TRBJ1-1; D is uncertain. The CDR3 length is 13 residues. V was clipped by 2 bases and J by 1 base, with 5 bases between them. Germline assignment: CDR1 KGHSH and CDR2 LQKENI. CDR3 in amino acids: CASSPDQNTEAFF. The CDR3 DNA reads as TGTGCCAGCTCACCAGACCAGAACACTGAAGCTTTCTTT.

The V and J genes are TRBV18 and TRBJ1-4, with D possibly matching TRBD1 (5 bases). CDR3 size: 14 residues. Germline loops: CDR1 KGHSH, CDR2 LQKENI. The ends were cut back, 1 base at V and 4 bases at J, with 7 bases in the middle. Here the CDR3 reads CASSPQGINEKLFF. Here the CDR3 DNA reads TGTGCCAGCTCACCACAGGGGATTAATGAAAAACTGTTTTTT. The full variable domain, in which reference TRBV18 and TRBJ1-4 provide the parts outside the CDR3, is NAGVMQNPRHLVRRRGQEARLRCSPMKGHSHVYWYRQLPEEGLKFMVYLQKENIIDESGMPKERFSAEFPKEGPSILRIQQVVRGDSAAYFCASSPQGINEKLFFGSGTQLSVL.

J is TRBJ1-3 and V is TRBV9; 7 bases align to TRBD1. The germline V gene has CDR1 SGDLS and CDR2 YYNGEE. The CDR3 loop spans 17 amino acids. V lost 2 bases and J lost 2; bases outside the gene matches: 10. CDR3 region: CASSVALTGMAGNTIYF. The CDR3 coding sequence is TGTGCCAGCAGCGTCGCCCTGACAGGGATGGCTGGAAACACCATATATTTT.

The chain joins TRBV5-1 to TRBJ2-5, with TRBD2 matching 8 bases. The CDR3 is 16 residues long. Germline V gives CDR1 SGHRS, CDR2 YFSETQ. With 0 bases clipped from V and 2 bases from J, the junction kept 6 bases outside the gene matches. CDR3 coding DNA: TGCGCCAGCAGCTTGGGCGGTAGCGGGGCTCAAGAGACCCAGTACTTC. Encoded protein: CASSLGGSGAQETQYF.

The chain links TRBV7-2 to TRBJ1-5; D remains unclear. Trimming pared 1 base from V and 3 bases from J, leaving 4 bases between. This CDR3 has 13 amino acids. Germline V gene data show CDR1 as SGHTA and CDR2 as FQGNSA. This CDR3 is CASSLGNNQPQHF. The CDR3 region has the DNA TGTGCCAGCAGCTTAGGGAACAATCAGCCCCAGCATTTT.

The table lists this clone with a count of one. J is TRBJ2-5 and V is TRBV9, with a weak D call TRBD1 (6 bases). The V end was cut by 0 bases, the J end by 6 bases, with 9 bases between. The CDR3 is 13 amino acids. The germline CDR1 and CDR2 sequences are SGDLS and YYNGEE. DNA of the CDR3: TGTGCCAGCAGCGTAGACACAGGGCAGACCCAGTACTTC. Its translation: CASSVDTGQTQYF. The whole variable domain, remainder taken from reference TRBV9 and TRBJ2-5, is DSGVTQTPKHLITATGQRVTLRCSPRSGDLSVYWYQQSLDQGLQFLIQYYNGEERAKGNILERFSAQQFPDLHSELNLSSLELGDSALYFCASSVDTGQTQYFGPGTRLLVL.

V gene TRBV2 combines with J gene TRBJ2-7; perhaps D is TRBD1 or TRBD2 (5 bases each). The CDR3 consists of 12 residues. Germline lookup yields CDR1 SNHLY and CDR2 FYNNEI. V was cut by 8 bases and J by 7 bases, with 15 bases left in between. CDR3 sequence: CASRRDELEQYF. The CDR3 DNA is TGTGCCAGCCGAAGGGACGAGTTGGAGCAGTACTTC.

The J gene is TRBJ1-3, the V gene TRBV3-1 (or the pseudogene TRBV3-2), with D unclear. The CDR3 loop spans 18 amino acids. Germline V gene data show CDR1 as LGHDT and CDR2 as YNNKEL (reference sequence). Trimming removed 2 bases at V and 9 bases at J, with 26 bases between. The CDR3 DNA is TGTGCCAGCAGCCAACCAGGCCGCGGAAGGCCCTTTGAAAGCACCATATATTTT. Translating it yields CASSQPGRGRPFESTIYF.

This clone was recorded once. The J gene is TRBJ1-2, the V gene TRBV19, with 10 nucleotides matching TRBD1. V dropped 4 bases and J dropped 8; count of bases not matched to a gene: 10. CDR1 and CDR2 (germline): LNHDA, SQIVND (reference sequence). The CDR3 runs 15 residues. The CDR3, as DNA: TGTGCCAGTAGTAACCAAAGACAGGGGGCGGGAGGCTACACCTTC. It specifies CASSNQRQGAGGYTF.

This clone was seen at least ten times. CDR3 region: CASSLAANQPQHF. The CDR3 DNA sequence: TGTGCCAGCAGTTTGGCTGCTAATCAGCCCCAGCATTTT. The rearrangement uses TRBV12-3 or TRBV12-4 and TRBJ1-5; D not certain. The V and J ends lost 3 bases and 4 bases respectively, with 7 bases between them. The CDR3 extends over 13 amino acids.

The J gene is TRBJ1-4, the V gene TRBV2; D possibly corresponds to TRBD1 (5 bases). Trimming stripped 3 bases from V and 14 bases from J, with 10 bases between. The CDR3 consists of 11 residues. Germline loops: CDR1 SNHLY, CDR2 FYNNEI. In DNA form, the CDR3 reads TGTGCCAGCAGTGAGGGGGGATGGCTGTTTTTT. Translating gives CASSEGGWLFF. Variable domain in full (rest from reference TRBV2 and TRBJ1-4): EPEVTQTPSHQVTQMGQEVILRCVPISNHLYFYWYRQILGQKVEFLVSFYNNEISEKSEIFDDQFSVERPDGSNFTLKIRSTKLEDSAMYFCASSEGGWLFFGSGTQLSVL.

The CDR3 DNA reads as TGTGCCACCAGCAGAGATCTCCGGGGTGAAGCTTTCTTT. Translating gives CATSRDLRGEAFF. The chain is built from TRBV15 and TRBJ1-1; D is unresolved. Germline CDR1 is LNHNV and CDR2 is YYDKDF (reference sequence). Trimming removed 0 bases from V and 7 bases from J, with 9 bases in between. This CDR3 is built from 13 residues.

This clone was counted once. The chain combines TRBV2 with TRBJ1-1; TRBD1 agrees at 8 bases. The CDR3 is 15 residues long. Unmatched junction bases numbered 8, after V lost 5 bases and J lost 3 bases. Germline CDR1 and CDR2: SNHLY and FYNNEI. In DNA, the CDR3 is TGTGCCAGCAGTCCGAGGACAGGGATGGACACTGAAGCTTTCTTT. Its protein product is CASSPRTGMDTEAFF.